Listed below are T cell receptor beta chains from one sample, sequenced in a study of T cells in Graves' hyperthyroidism and ophthalmopathy. Via MiXCR, TCRdb re-called the multiplex PCR reads, giving one row per CDR3 protein. The sample contains fewer than 650,000 distinct CDR3 sequences, around 50% of which appear only once. Sample: peripheral blood or thyroid tissue (not recorded which). The receptors shown here come from an adult woman with Graves' disease, either hyperthyroidism or ophthalmopathy (not recorded which). Both conserved end residues are part of each CDR3. Each record gives: J gene, V gene, CDR3 protein.

TRBJ2-5 TRBV7-2 CASSSRQGGQETQYF
TRBJ2-3 TRBV15 CATSRDGGAGTDTQYF
TRBJ1-1 TRBV2 CASINRGTWGTEAFF
TRBJ2-6 TRBV19 CASSQGPPVLTF
TRBJ2-2 TRBV11-2 CASKLAGVGTGELFF
TRBJ1-1 TRBV13 CASSPSETEAFF
TRBJ2-7 TRBV12-3/TRBV12-4 CASMMASGFSEQYF
TRBJ1-2 TRBV13 CASSLVTGGHGYTF
TRBJ1-5 TRBV25-1 CASVLSGGPNQPQHF
TRBJ2-7 TRBV29-1 CSVDRGDRPYEQYF
TRBJ1-2 TRBV6-1 CASGGTANYGYTF
TRBJ2-2 TRBV10-3 CAISVLQDDTGELFF
TRBJ1-2 TRBV7-9 CASSYDRVTYGYTF
TRBJ1-1 TRBV19 CASSPIRLDSMEVTEAFF
TRBJ1-4 TRBV25-1 CRNEKLFF
TRBJ2-7 TRBV13 CASSQDRGPHYEQYF